A single sample is the source of the 21 T cell receptor beta chains below, sequenced in a study of CD8 T cells in Susac syndrome. About 0.5 to 1 ug RNA was reverse transcribed with random hexamers. TCRdb re-called the immunoSEQ multiplex PCR reads through MiXCR, storing one row per CDR3 protein. The sample holds under 350,000 distinct CDR3 sequences, about 91% seen once. Sequenced input: CD4+ T cells from PBMCs. The receptors here all came from a human donor with multiple sclerosis.

The chain couples TRBV2 to TRBJ2-7; 10 nucleotides line up with TRBD2. Germline trimming cut 8 bases from V and 2 bases from J; bases unmatched to any gene: 6. The germline CDR1 and CDR2 sequences are SNHLY and FYNNEI. The CDR3 consists of 14 residues. As DNA, the CDR3 is TGTGCCAGCCGAGGGACTAGCGTTACCTACGAGCAGTACTTC. Amino acids: CASRGTSVTYEQYF.

V and J are TRBV20-1 and TRBJ2-1; TRBD2 is a possible D gene (5 bases). Between the trimmed V and J ends, which lost 5 bases and 1 base, there was a span of 15 bases. This CDR3 comprises 15 residues. Germline CDR1 and CDR2: DFQATT and SNEGSKA (reference sequence). CDR3 amino acids: CSAPIGRGSYNEQFF. The CDR3 DNA reads as TGCAGTGCTCCGATTGGTAGAGGGTCCTACAATGAGCAGTTCTTC.

The chain combines TRBV6-5 with TRBJ1-2; 7 bases are a match to TRBD1. CDR3 length equals 13 residues. V gave up 6 bases and J gave up 5 bases; unmatched junction bases: 6. CDR1 is MNHEY and CDR2 is SVGAGI in the germline V gene. The CDR3 DNA reads TGTGCCAGCAGGGGACAGCTCGGGTATGGCTACACCTTC. It codes for CASRGQLGYGYTF.

The CDR3 spells CASRRTGTSSGANVLTF. CDR3 DNA sequence: TGTGCCAGCCGACGGACAGGGACATCCTCTGGGGCCAACGTCCTGACTTTC. The chain employs TRBV7-3 and TRBJ2-6; 8 nucleotides agree with TRBD1. V shed 8 bases, J shed 0 bases, and the junction held 9 bases outside the gene matches. From germline, CDR1 is SGHTA and CDR2 FQGTGA. There are 17 residues in the CDR3. The full variable domain, rest sourced from reference TRBV7-3 and TRBJ2-6, is GAGVSQTPSNKVTEKGKYVELRCDPISGHTALYWYRQSLGQGPEFLIYFQGTGAADDSGLPNDRFFAVRPEGSVSTLKIQRTERGDSAVYLCASRRTGTSSGANVLTFGAGSRLTVL.

V usage is TRBV6-1 and J usage is TRBJ2-5; 7 nucleotides match TRBD1. The CDR3 is 15 amino acids. J gave up 1 base and V 5 bases, and 7 bases lay outside the gene matches. Germline-derived CDR1 and CDR2 are MNHNS and SASEGT. CDR3 protein: CASSLLRQGQETQYF. The CDR3 DNA follows: TGTGCCAGCAGTCTCCTTCGACAGGGCCAAGAGACCCAGTACTTC.

This chain joins TRBV2 and TRBJ2-1; D is perhaps TRBD2 (6 bases). The CDR3 extends over 15 amino acids. The germline CDR1 and CDR2 sequences are SNHLY and FYNNEI. V lost 8 bases to trimming and J lost 4 bases, with 18 bases between them. The CDR3 region is CASAGGVRLYNEQFF. The CDR3 DNA follows: TGTGCCAGCGCCGGAGGGGTCCGCCTGTACAATGAGCAGTTCTTC.

This chain links TRBV25-1 with TRBJ2-3, with D perhaps TRBD1 or TRBD2 (5 bases each). V was shortened by 2 bases and J by 14 bases, with 14 bases between the two germline ends. The CDR3 runs 12 residues. In germline, CDR1 is MGHDK, CDR2 SYGVNS. The CDR3 DNA reads TGTGCCAGCAGTGAACCGGGACCCAGTATGTATTTT. This codes for CASSEPGPSMYF.

The count of this clonotype is one. V usage is TRBV27 and J usage is TRBJ2-2; D ambiguous. Germline CDR1 and CDR2: MNHEY and SMNVEV (reference sequence). Trimming removed 3 bases from V and 2 bases from J, with 10 bases in between. CDR3 length: 15 amino acids. The CDR3 sequence: CASSFNGRNTGELFF. The CDR3 DNA is TGTGCCAGCAGTTTTAATGGACGTAACACCGGGGAGCTGTTTTTT.

The chain joins TRBV10-3 to TRBJ2-1, with D maybe TRBD2 (6 bases). Germline V gene sequence: CDR1 ENHRY, CDR2 SYGVKD. The CDR3 runs to 14 residues. V was trimmed by 4 bases and J by 9 bases, leaving 16 bases between them. CDR3 DNA: TGTGCCATCAGTGGACGCCTTTCCGGGGGTGAGCAGTTCTTC. Translation: CAISGRLSGGEQFF.

The chain's CDR3 is CASSGEGLKLFF. In DNA form, the CDR3 reads TGTGCCAGCAGTGGCGAGGGCCTAAAACTGTTTTTT. This chain joins TRBV2 and TRBJ1-4; D gene uncertain. The V end was cut by 4 bases, the J end by 10 bases, with 10 bases between. Germline V lookup: CDR1 SNHLY, CDR2 FYNNEI. CDR3 size: 12 residues.

The chain carries TRBV2 and TRBJ1-2, with TRBD1 matching 7 bases. CDR3 length: 15 amino acids. Germline V gives CDR1 SNHLY, CDR2 FYNNEI. The V and J ends lost 2 bases and 8 bases, in that order; junction bases with no gene match: 11. This CDR3 reads CASSEFQGGVRGYTF. For the CDR3, the DNA is TGTGCCAGCAGTGAATTCCAGGGGGGGGTCAGGGGCTACACCTTC. Combining the CDR3 with reference TRBV2 and TRBJ1-2 gives the whole variable domain EPEVTQTPSHQVTQMGQEVILRCVPISNHLYFYWYRQILGQKVEFLVSFYNNEISEKSEIFDDQFSVERPDGSNFTLKIRSTKLEDSAMYFCASSEFQGGVRGYTFGSGTRLTVV.

CDR3 sequence reads: CASSDRAGTGELFF. The CDR3 coding sequence is TGTGCCAGCTCGGACAGGGCGGGCACCGGGGAGCTGTTTTTT. The chain links TRBV6-2 or TRBV6-3 to TRBJ2-2; 8 bases are shared with TRBD1. V trimming: 8 bases; J trimming: 4 bases; junction bases outside the gene matches: 6. Germline V gene lookup returns CDR1 MNHEY and CDR2 SVGEGT. This CDR3 region has 14 residues.

The rearrangement links TRBV5-5 to TRBJ1-4, with 12 nucleotides matching TRBD1. This CDR3 is 17 amino acids long. The junction had 4 bases not matched to a gene; V was cut back by 2 bases and J by 2 bases. Per germline, CDR1 SGHKS and CDR2 YYEKEE (reference sequence). The CDR3 reads CASSLGTGGMTNEKLFF. In DNA form, the CDR3 reads TGTGCCAGCAGCTTAGGGACAGGGGGCATGACTAATGAAAAACTGTTTTTT.

This clonotype appeared once. The chain links TRBV27 to TRBJ1-2; D not resolved. Germline V gene data show CDR1 as MNHEY and CDR2 as SMNVEV (reference sequence). V was trimmed by 5 bases and J by 10 bases, leaving 14 bases between them. The CDR3 contains 12 residues. The CDR3 protein is CASSKTYGDYTF. CDR3 in DNA: TGTGCCAGCAGTAAGACGTATGGTGACTACACCTTC.

This rearrangement joins TRBV18 to TRBJ1-2; D unclear. The germline V and J ends were trimmed by 4 bases and 5 bases, with 11 bases remaining between them. The CDR3 runs to 13 residues. The germline gives CDR1 KGHSH, CDR2 LQKENI. CDR3: CASSHSTVYGYTF. The CDR3 bases are TGTGCCAGCTCACACTCAACTGTTTATGGCTACACCTTC.

V and J are TRBV30 and TRBJ2-7; D call uncertain. This CDR3 region has 15 residues. CDR1 is GTSNPN and CDR2 is SVGIG in the germline V gene (reference sequence). Trimming pared 2 bases from V and 2 bases from J, leaving 16 bases between. In DNA, the CDR3 is TGTGCCTGGAGTCCACTATTCCCAGAACCCTACGAGCAGTACTTC. It yields the protein CAWSPLFPEPYEQYF.

V is TRBV5-1 and J is TRBJ2-5; D tentatively reads TRBD1 or TRBD2 (5 bases each). The germline V gene has CDR1 SGHRS and CDR2 YFSETQ. The CDR3 is 15 amino acids. The ends were cut back, 3 bases at V and 2 bases at J, with 14 bases in the middle. The CDR3 sequence is CASSSSGTLQETQYF. The DNA for the CDR3 is TGCGCCAGCAGCTCCTCCGGGACCCTGCAAGAGACCCAGTACTTC.

The CDR3 sequence: CASSQEGQAYNEKLFF. The CDR3 DNA reads TGCGCCAGCAGCCAAGAAGGGCAGGCTTACAATGAAAAACTGTTTTTT. This sequence joins TRBV4-3 and TRBJ1-4; D is uncertain. CDR1 and CDR2 (germline): LGHNA, YSLEER. V was shortened by 0 bases and J by 5 bases, with 13 bases between the two germline ends. This CDR3 has 16 residues.

This chain links TRBV7-2 with TRBJ2-3; D is perhaps TRBD1 (6 bases). V was shortened by 5 bases and J by 6 bases, with 18 bases between the two germline ends. CDR1 and CDR2 from the germline V gene are SGHTA and FQGNSA. This CDR3 is 15 amino acids long. CDR3 protein: CASSPTGSEGDTQYF. The DNA for the CDR3 is TGTGCCAGCAGCCCAACAGGGTCAGAAGGGGATACGCAGTATTTT.

V is TRBV29-1 and J is TRBJ1-1; D unclear. Germline values: CDR1 SQVTM, CDR2 ANQGSEA. This CDR3 comprises 13 residues. Between the trimmed V and J ends, which lost 3 bases and 4 bases, there was a span of 12 bases. This chain's CDR3 is CSVDIVVSTEAFF. The CDR3 bases are TGCAGCGTTGACATCGTGGTCAGCACTGAAGCTTTCTTT.

The chain recombines TRBV15 with TRBJ2-7; TRBD2 matches 9 bases. Germline values: CDR1 LNHNV, CDR2 YYDKDF (reference sequence). J gave up 4 bases and V 1 base, and 8 bases lay outside the gene matches. This CDR3 region has 16 residues. The CDR3 coding sequence is TGTGCCACCAGCAGAGCCCCCGGGACTAGCCGATACGAGCAGTACTTC. It translates to CATSRAPGTSRYEQYF.